This T cell receptor (beta chain) emerged from a study of breast tumors, draining lymph nodes, adjacent tissues. TCRdb recomputed calls from the multiplex PCR reads with MiXCR, one row per CDR3 protein. The table lists under 150,000 distinct CDR3 sequences, approximately 20% of them singletons, with less than 4% in the top ten. The lymph nodes were axillary draining lymph nodes from breast cancer patients. This clonotype was counted at least ten times. The CDR3 covers 14 residues. With V trimmed by 5 bases and J by 4 bases, 5 bases remained unmatched. The sample comprised axillary lymph node tissue. The clonotype was recovered from a female donor with breast cancer. Some clones in this sample may be carry-over from other donors' samples. V usage is TRBV12-3 or TRBV12-4 and J usage is TRBJ2-7, with 10 bases lining up with TRBD2. CDR3 residues: CASSKREGRYEQYF. Here the CDR3 DNA reads TGTGCCAGCAGTAAGCGGGAGGGCCGGTACGAGCAGTACTTC.